The 10 T cell receptor beta chains below come from one sample, sequenced in a study of identical twins. MiXCR, applied by TCRdb to the 5' RACE reads, yields one record per CDR3 protein. The repertoire holds 400,000 to 600,000 distinct CDR3 sequences, 20% to 25% seen once, with approximately 0.5% in the top ten. The sample also formed part of further work on yellow fever vaccine responses in identical twins.

The sequencing sample was made of CD4+ T cells sorted from blood. These receptors were obtained from a young woman in good health.

The chain carries TRBV6-1 and TRBJ1-1; possibly TRBD1 for D (6 bases). Trimming removed 7 bases at V and 1 base at J, with 19 bases between. The CDR3 runs to 16 residues. Germline CDR1 MNHNS, CDR2 SASEGT. In nucleotides, the CDR3 is TGTGCCAGCATCGCGAGGGGGGCAGGCGAGAACACTGAAGCTTTCTTT. Translating gives CASIARGAGENTEAFF.

The CDR3 protein is CASGLGRWTGGTSNTEAFF. The CDR3 DNA follows: TGTGCTAGTGGTTTGGGACGGTGGACAGGGGGAACTTCAAACACTGAAGCTTTCTTT. The chain employs TRBV12-5 and TRBJ1-1, with 10 bases matching TRBD1. This CDR3 has 19 amino acids. Germline V lookup: CDR1 LGHNT, CDR2 FRNRAP. The junction had 13 bases not matched to a gene; V was cut back by 1 base and J by 2 bases.

J is TRBJ2-1 and V is TRBV3-1, with a weak D call TRBD2 (5 bases). This CDR3 has 13 residues. The germline V gene has CDR1 LGHDT and CDR2 YNNKEL (reference sequence). V lost 6 bases, J lost 7 bases, and 13 bases lay in between. The CDR3 coding sequence is TGTGCCAGCAGATCCTCTACGGGAAATGAGCAGTTCTTC. It is translated as CASRSSTGNEQFF.

CDR3 region: CASMPWGISTDTQYF. For the CDR3, the DNA is TGTGCCAGCATGCCCTGGGGCATCAGCACAGATACGCAGTATTTT. This chain links TRBV11-2 with TRBJ2-3; weak D call: TRBD1 (5 bases). The length of the CDR3 is 15 residues. Germline V gene sequence: CDR1 SGHAT, CDR2 FQNNGV. V lost 7 bases and J 0 bases, leaving 14 bases between the germline ends. The whole variable domain, remainder taken from reference TRBV11-2 and TRBJ2-3, is EAGVAQSPRYKIIEKRQSVAFWCNPISGHATLYWYQQILGQGPKLLIQFQNNGVVDDSQLPKDRFSAERLKGVDSTLKIQPAKLEDSAVYLCASMPWGISTDTQYFGPGTRLTVL.

This clonotype was observed a handful of times. The V gene is TRBV11-2, the J gene TRBJ2-5; TRBD2 aligns across 7 bases. The germline gives CDR1 SGHAT, CDR2 FQNNGV. This CDR3 has 16 residues. V was pared by 4 bases and J by 1 base, with 9 bases of the junction left unmatched. CDR3 DNA sequence: TGTGCCAGCAGCTCCGGGAGCGGGGCGATCCAAGAGACCCAGTACTTC. Protein: CASSSGSGAIQETQYF.

The chain combines TRBV25-1 with TRBJ2-1; D is uncertain. CDR3 length equals 12 residues. Trimming pared 6 bases from V and 9 bases from J, leaving 12 bases between. Germline V gene lookup returns CDR1 MGHDK and CDR2 SYGVNS. The CDR3 DNA sequence: TGTGCCAGCAGGATCGACATGGCTGAGCAGTTCTTC. It is translated as CASRIDMAEQFF.

The V gene is TRBV12-3 or TRBV12-4, the J gene TRBJ1-1; 7 bases are shared with TRBD1. The length of the CDR3 is 14 residues. V dropped 8 bases and J dropped 4; count of bases not matched to a gene: 10. The CDR3 nucleotides are TGTGCCAGCCTTCGAGAACAGGGGAGCACTGAAGCTTTCTTT. Translating gives CASLREQGSTEAFF.

The chain has TRBV7-6 and TRBJ2-2, with TRBD1 identical over 11 bases. The germline V gene has CDR1 SGHVS and CDR2 FNYEAQ. J lost 7 bases, V lost 5 bases, and 6 bases had no gene match. CDR3 length: 15 residues. The CDR3 spells CASSLWTGGDGELFF. As DNA, the CDR3 is TGTGCCAGCAGCCTGTGGACAGGGGGCGACGGGGAGCTGTTTTTT.

This clonotype has only a few counts. V is TRBV21-1 and J is TRBJ2-4; the table's D call TRBD1 went unverified against the DNA. TRBV21-1 is termed a pseudogene. The CDR3 runs 16 residues. CDR3 coding DNA: TGTGCCAGCAGCAAAGCAGTAAGGGGGGCTAGTAACATTCAGTACTTC. This codes for CASSKAVRGASNIQYF.

The chain uses TRBV2 and TRBJ2-1; 7 nucleotides line up with TRBD1. The CDR3 covers 14 residues. V shed 4 bases, J shed 5 bases, and the junction held 5 bases outside the gene matches. Germline V CDR1 and CDR2: SNHLY, FYNNEI. CDR3 in amino acids: CASSAGTEHNEQFF. In DNA, the CDR3 is TGTGCCAGCAGTGCCGGGACAGAACACAATGAGCAGTTCTTC.